Shown below are 28 T cell receptor beta chains from a single sample sequenced in a study of blood T cell repertoires in COVID-19. Clones were read by immunoSEQ multiplex PCR, and TCRdb kept only the in-frame ones, dropping some. The data contain over 55,000 clones, approximately 83% of them singletons. Sequencing input: peripheral blood. These receptors originate from an elderly man with COVID-19, enrolled during active disease.

The chain employs TRBV12-3 or TRBV12-4 and TRBJ1-2; D gene uncertain. The CDR3 has 12 amino acids. V lost 7 bases and J 5 bases, leaving 11 bases between the germline ends. CDR3 sequence reads: CASTRTDYGYTF. The DNA of the CDR3 is TGTGCCAGCACCCGGACTGATTATGGCTACACCTTC.

This rearrangement joins TRBV7-9 to TRBJ1-5; D call uncertain. The CDR3 is 15 residues long. V was cut by 2 bases and J by 3 bases, with 11 bases left in between. CDR1 is SEHNR and CDR2 is FQNEAQ in the germline V gene (reference sequence). CDR3 nucleotide sequence: TGTGCCAGCAGCTTAAGTACAGCGGACAATCAGCCCCAGCATTTT. Protein sequence: CASSLSTADNQPQHF.

V and J are TRBV18 and TRBJ1-4; D gene uncertain. CDR1 KGHSH and CDR2 LQKENI come from the germline V gene. The CDR3 is made up of 16 amino acids. The V end was cut by 2 bases, the J end by 0 bases, with 10 bases between. CDR3 region: CASSPEVPATNEKLFF. CDR3 DNA: TGTGCCAGCTCACCAGAGGTCCCCGCAACTAATGAAAAACTGTTTTTT.

The CDR3 here is CASSFSGGQAYEQYF. The CDR3 DNA sequence: TGTGCCAGCAGCTTCTCAGGGGGGCAAGCCTACGAGCAGTACTTC. The chain has TRBV5-5 and TRBJ2-7; weak D call: TRBD1 (7 bases). V was clipped by 2 bases and J by 2 bases, with 14 bases between them. This CDR3 spans 15 amino acids. Germline assignment: CDR1 SGHKS and CDR2 YYEKEE (reference sequence).

The rearrangement joins TRBV25-1 to TRBJ1-2; possible D gene TRBD1, 6 bases. The ends were cut back, 6 bases at V and 1 base at J, with 15 bases in the middle. The CDR3 runs 15 residues. CDR1 is MGHDK and CDR2 is SYGVNS in the germline V gene. This chain's CDR3 is CASRPTGIINYGYTF. In DNA form, the CDR3 reads TGTGCCAGCAGACCCACAGGGATTATTAACTATGGCTACACCTTC.

This CDR3 is CASSPADRDHYGYTF. Written as DNA, the CDR3 is TGTGCCAGCAGCCCCGCGGACAGGGACCACTATGGCTACACCTTC. The chain has TRBV5-6 and TRBJ1-2; 8 nucleotides match TRBD1. This CDR3 region has 15 residues. Per the germline V gene, CDR1 is SGHDT and CDR2 is YYEEEE. The ends lost 4 bases at V and 3 bases at J; junction bases unmatched: 8.

The V and J genes are TRBV6-4 and TRBJ1-1; D might be TRBD1 (6 bases). The CDR3 spans 12 residues. Trimming cost V 10 bases and J 0 bases, with 9 bases left between them. Per germline, CDR1 MRHNA and CDR2 SNTAGT. This CDR3 reads CATWTVNTEAFF. The CDR3 DNA follows: TGTGCCACCTGGACAGTGAACACTGAAGCTTTCTTT.

The table lists this clone with a count of one. The chain has TRBV7-2 and TRBJ1-2; 8 bases are a match to TRBD1. Germline V gene sequence: CDR1 SGHTA, CDR2 FQGNSA. The CDR3 has 14 amino acids. V shed 5 bases, J shed 4 bases, and the junction held 6 bases outside the gene matches. The CDR3 nucleotides are TGTGCCAGCAGCCCGAGACAGGGGACCTATGGCTACACCTTC. Protein: CASSPRQGTYGYTF.

The sample holds a few counts of this clone. J is TRBJ1-6 and V is TRBV7-9; D is ambiguous. Per the germline V gene, CDR1 is SEHNR and CDR2 is FQNEAQ (reference sequence). The CDR3 is 14 residues long. V lost 3 bases and J lost 10, with 13 bases in between. CDR3 region: CASSFSGRQSPLHF. CDR3 bases: TGTGCCAGCAGCTTCTCTGGGAGGCAATCACCCCTCCACTTT.

The V gene is TRBV6-2 or TRBV6-3, the J gene TRBJ1-1; D unresolved. V gave up 2 bases and J gave up 4 bases, with 11 bases separating them. The V gene's germline CDR1 is MNHEY and CDR2 SVGEGT. The CDR3 length is 14 residues. In DNA form, the CDR3 reads TGTGCCAGCAGTTACGGGCTCATGGGCACTGAAGCTTTCTTT. It specifies CASSYGLMGTEAFF.

This chain links TRBV5-6 with TRBJ2-1, with D maybe TRBD1 (6 bases). The CDR3 has 15 amino acids. Germline V gene lookup returns CDR1 SGHDT and CDR2 YYEEEE. The germline V and J ends were trimmed by 4 bases and 0 bases, with 11 bases remaining between them. DNA for the CDR3: TGTGCCAGCAGCCCGGACAGCAGCTCCTACAATGAGCAGTTCTTC. This sequence encodes CASSPDSSSYNEQFF. Complete variable domain (other parts from reference TRBV5-6 and TRBJ2-1): DAGVTQSPTHLIKTRGQQVTLRCSPKSGHDTVSWYQQALGQGPQFIFQYYEEEERQRGNFPDRFSGHQFPNYSSELNVNALLLGDSALYLCASSPDSSSYNEQFFGPGTRLTVL.

V is TRBV7-9 and J is TRBJ2-2, with 10 bases aligning to TRBD2. V was pared by 1 base and J by 4 bases, with 3 bases of the junction left unmatched. The CDR3 totals 16 residues. CDR1 is SEHNR and CDR2 is FQNEAQ in the germline V gene (reference sequence). The CDR3 DNA sequence: TGTGCCAGCAGCTTAGGGCTAGCGGGAGTCACCGGGGAGCTGTTTTTT. Translated: CASSLGLAGVTGELFF.

The V call is TRBV7-2, the J call TRBJ2-7; TRBD2 matches 9 bases. The CDR3 runs 15 residues. Trimming removed 4 bases from V and 3 bases from J; junction bases left unmatched: 7. CDR1 is SGHTA and CDR2 is FQGNSA in the germline V gene. The CDR3 loop is CASSSGTSTGYEQYV. The CDR3 bases are TGTGCCAGCAGCTCCGGGACTAGCACGGGCTACGAGCAGTACGTC.

In regard to this clone: The junction departs from the called germline gene at one end, perhaps through a read error. V gene TRBV25-1 combines with J gene TRBJ1-4; D is possibly TRBD1 (5 bases). The CDR3 runs 14 residues. Per the germline V gene, CDR1 is MGHDK and CDR2 is SYGVNS. The CDR3 reads CASSEQVGQGKLVF. The CDR3 DNA reads as TGTGCCAGCAGTGAACAGGTTGGGCAGGGAAAATTAGTTTTT.

This clone has just a few counts. The V call is TRBV7-8, the J call TRBJ1-4; D might be TRBD1 (6 bases). CDR1 is SGHVS and CDR2 is FQNEAQ in the germline V gene. V lost 7 bases and J 3 bases, leaving 12 bases between the germline ends. There are 14 residues in the CDR3. The CDR3 DNA follows: TGTGCCAGCACCAAGACAGGATCTAATGAAAAACTGTTTTTT. Translation: CASTKTGSNEKLFF.

This sequence joins TRBV18 and TRBJ2-3, with 7 bases identical to TRBD2. Germline lookup yields CDR1 KGHSH and CDR2 LQKENI. The CDR3 is 17 residues long. Trimming at V came to 0 bases and at J to 2 bases, leaving 8 bases not matched to a gene. In DNA form, the CDR3 reads TGTGCCAGCTCACCACCCGGGATAGCGGGCACCACAGATACGCAGTATTTT. Amino acids: CASSPPGIAGTTDTQYF.

This clone was recorded only once. The chain recombines TRBV3-1 (or the pseudogene TRBV3-2) with TRBJ2-3; 14 bases align to TRBD2. The germline V gene has CDR1 LGHDT and CDR2 YNNKEL (reference sequence). V was clipped by 4 bases and J by 6 bases; unmatched bases: 9. This CDR3 spans 17 amino acids. In DNA form, the CDR3 reads TGTGCCAGCAGCCGTAGGACTAGCGGGAGGTCAAGGGATACGCAGTATTTT. Residues: CASSRRTSGRSRDTQYF.

This clone was recorded only once. The V call is TRBV6-7, the J call TRBJ2-6, with 11 nucleotides matching TRBD1. TRBV6-7 is recorded as an ORF, its role being uncertain. The CDR3 loop spans 18 amino acids. V was clipped by 2 bases and J by 1 base; unmatched bases: 4. The CDR3 nucleotides read TGTGCCAGCAGTTACAAGGGACAGGGGGTGTCTGGGGCCAACGTCCTGACTTTC. Protein product: CASSYKGQGVSGANVLTF.

The chain couples TRBV19 to TRBJ1-5, with 11 bases identical to TRBD1. Germline CDR1 reads LNHDA; CDR2 reads SQIVND (reference sequence). J gave up 7 bases and V 3 bases, and 8 bases lay outside the gene matches. CDR3 length equals 16 residues. CDR3 bases: TGTGCCAGTAGTATCCCCGGACAGGGGGCAAGACAGCCCCAGCATTTT. This encodes CASSIPGQGARQPQHF. Combining the CDR3 with reference TRBV19 and TRBJ1-5 gives the whole variable domain DGGITQSPKYLFRKEGQNVTLSCEQNLNHDAMYWYRQDPGQGLRLIYYSQIVNDFQKGDIAEGYSVSREKKESFPLTVTSAQKNPTAFYLCASSIPGQGARQPQHFGDGTRLSIL.

CDR3 residues: CASSRAGTGNSPLHF. The CDR3 nucleotides are TGTGCCAGCAGCCGTGCAGGGACAGGGAATTCACCCCTCCACTTT. V is TRBV7-9 and J is TRBJ1-6; 9 bases line up with TRBD1. CDR1 and CDR2 from the germline V gene are SEHNR and FQNEAQ (reference sequence). The CDR3 runs to 15 residues. V shed 5 bases, J shed 7 bases, and the junction held 6 bases outside the gene matches.

The chain links TRBV29-1 to TRBJ1-2; a possible D gene is TRBD1 (5 bases). V lost 6 bases, J lost 5 bases, and 19 bases lay in between. This CDR3 region has 14 residues. In germline, CDR1 is SQVTM, CDR2 ANQGSEA. The CDR3 nucleotides are TGCAGCGTACTAAGGGTCCTTGGGGCATATGGCTACACCTTC. It translates to CSVLRVLGAYGYTF.

The rearrangement uses TRBV11-2 and TRBJ1-2; 10 bases align to TRBD1. V shed 8 bases and J 4 bases; nucleotides not matched to a gene: 13. The CDR3 is 16 amino acids. Germline CDR1 SGHAT, CDR2 FQNNGV. CDR3 loop: CASLGDRGDRGYGYTF. CDR3 DNA: TGTGCCAGCTTGGGGGACAGGGGTGATAGGGGCTATGGCTACACCTTC.

This chain links TRBV6-6 with TRBJ1-1; D unresolved. V lost 1 base, J lost 8 bases, and 11 bases lay in between. The CDR3 is 13 residues long. Per germline, CDR1 MNHNY and CDR2 SVGAGI (reference sequence). DNA of the CDR3: TGTGCCAGCAGTTACTTTCCCGGCGGGGAAGCTTTCTTT. Translating gives CASSYFPGGEAFF.

The V gene is TRBV11-2, the J gene TRBJ1-2, with D possibly matching TRBD1 (6 bases). V was trimmed by 5 bases and J by 7 bases, leaving 17 bases between them. The length of the CDR3 is 14 residues. In germline, CDR1 is SGHAT, CDR2 FQNNGV. CDR3: CASSRQVTAIGYTF. DNA of the CDR3: TGTGCCAGCAGCCGACAGGTGACGGCGATTGGCTACACCTTC.

This chain links TRBV29-1 with TRBJ2-6; D not certain. The V gene's germline CDR1 is SQVTM and CDR2 ANQGSEA. V was cut by 7 bases and J by 0 bases, with 4 bases left in between. CDR3 length equals 12 residues. CDR3 DNA: TGCAGCGCCCGCTCTGGGGCCAACGTCCTGACTTTC. Translation: CSARSGANVLTF.

The DNA of the CDR3 is TGTGCCAGCAGCCCCGACGGGGGGCGGGAGACCCAGTACTTC. It translates to CASSPDGGRETQYF. The gene calls are TRBV11-3 and TRBJ2-5, with D possibly matching TRBD2 (7 bases). CDR1 and CDR2 (germline): SGHNT, YENEEA. The V end was cut by 5 bases, the J end by 5 bases, with 15 bases between. The CDR3 is 14 amino acids.

This chain uses TRBV28 with TRBJ1-1; possible D gene TRBD1, 6 bases. CDR1 and CDR2 from the germline V gene are MDHEN and SYDVKM. The CDR3 runs 15 residues. The germline V and J ends were trimmed by 6 bases and 11 bases, with 25 bases remaining between them. Here the CDR3 DNA reads TGTGCCAGCAGCCCACAACGACAGGCGCGAGGGGATGCTTTCTTT. Amino acid sequence: CASSPQRQARGDAFF.

This chain links TRBV7-9 with TRBJ1-1; the D is unclear. The CDR3 is made up of 15 amino acids. Between the trimmed V and J ends, which lost 2 bases and 1 base, there was a span of 11 bases. Germline CDR1 reads SEHNR; CDR2 reads FQNEAQ (reference sequence). In DNA form, the CDR3 reads TGTGCCAGCAGCTTATCGGCGGGCCAGAACACTGAAGCTTTCTTT. This gives the protein CASSLSAGQNTEAFF.